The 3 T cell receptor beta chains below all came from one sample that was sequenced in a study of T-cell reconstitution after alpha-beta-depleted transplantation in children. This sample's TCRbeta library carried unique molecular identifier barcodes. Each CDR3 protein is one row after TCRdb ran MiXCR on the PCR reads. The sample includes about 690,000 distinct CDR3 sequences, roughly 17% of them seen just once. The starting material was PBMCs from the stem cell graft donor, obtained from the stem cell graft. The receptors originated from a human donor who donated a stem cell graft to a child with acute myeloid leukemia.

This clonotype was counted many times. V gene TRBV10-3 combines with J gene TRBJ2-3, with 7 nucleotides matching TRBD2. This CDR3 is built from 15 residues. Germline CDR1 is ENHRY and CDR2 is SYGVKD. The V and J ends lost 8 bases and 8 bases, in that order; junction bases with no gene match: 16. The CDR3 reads CAISGASGDEGTQYF. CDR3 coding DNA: TGTGCCATCTCCGGGGCTAGCGGTGATGAGGGTACGCAGTATTTT.

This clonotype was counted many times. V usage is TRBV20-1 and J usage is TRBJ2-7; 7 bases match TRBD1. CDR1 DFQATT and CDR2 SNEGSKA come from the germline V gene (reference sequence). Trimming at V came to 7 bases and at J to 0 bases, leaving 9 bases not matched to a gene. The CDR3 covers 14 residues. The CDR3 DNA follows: TGCAGTGTCCTTGACAGGGTTATCTCCTACGAGCAGTACGTC. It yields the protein CSVLDRVISYEQYV.

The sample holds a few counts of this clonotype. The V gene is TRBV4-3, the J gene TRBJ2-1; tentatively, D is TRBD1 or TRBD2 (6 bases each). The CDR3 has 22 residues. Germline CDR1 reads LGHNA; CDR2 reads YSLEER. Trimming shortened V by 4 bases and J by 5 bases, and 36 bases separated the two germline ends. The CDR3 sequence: CASSRIWGRRGNHPNTDNEQFF. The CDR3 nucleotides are TGCGCCAGCAGCCGCATCTGGGGGCGGCGGGGAAATCACCCTAACACGGACAATGAGCAGTTCTTC.